This T cell receptor (beta chain) was obtained from a study of T cell responses to AZD1222 COVID-19 vaccine. Sequencing was performed with immunoSEQ multiplex PCR; in TCRdb, only in-frame clones are kept and a portion is missing. Of 150,000 to 200,000 clones in the sample, around 90% are singletons; the top ten hold 2.5% to 3%. V lost 4 bases and J 7 bases, leaving 16 bases between the germline ends. The CDR3 runs to 14 residues. Germline V gene data show CDR1 as SGHTA and CDR2 as FQGNSA. This chain connects TRBV7-2 to TRBJ1-1; a possible D gene is TRBD1 (5 bases). The material was peripheral blood, obtained on day 0 of AZD1222 vaccination. This clonotype was sampled from an adult in good health. CDR3 loop: CASSYKRDRGEAFF. The CDR3, as DNA: TGTGCCAGCAGCTACAAGCGGGATAGGGGTGAAGCTTTCTTT. The variable domain in full, with the rest retrieved from reference TRBV7-2 and TRBJ1-1, is GAGVSQSPSNKVTEKGKDVELRCDPISGHTALYWYRQSLGQGLEFLIYFQGNSAPDKSGLPSDRFSAERTGGSVSTLTIQRTQQEDSAVYLCASSYKRDRGEAFFGQGTRLTVV.